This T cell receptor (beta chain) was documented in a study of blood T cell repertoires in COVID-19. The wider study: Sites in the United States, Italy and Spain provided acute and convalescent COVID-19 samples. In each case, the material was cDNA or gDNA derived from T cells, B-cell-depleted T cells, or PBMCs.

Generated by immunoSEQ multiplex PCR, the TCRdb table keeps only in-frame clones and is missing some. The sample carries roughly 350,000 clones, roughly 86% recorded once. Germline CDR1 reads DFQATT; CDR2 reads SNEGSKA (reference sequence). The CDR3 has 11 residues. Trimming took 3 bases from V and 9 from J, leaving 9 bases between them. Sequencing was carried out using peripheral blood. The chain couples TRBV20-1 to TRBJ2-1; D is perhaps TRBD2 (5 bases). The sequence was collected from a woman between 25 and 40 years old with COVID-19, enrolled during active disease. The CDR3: CSASLLAEQFF. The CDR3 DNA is TGCAGTGCTAGTCTCCTAGCTGAGCAGTTCTTC.